This T cell receptor beta chain was found in a study of a mutant IDH1 vaccine in newly diagnosed glioma. As for time point: baseline, week 1 (first vaccination visit). Treatment: pre-vaccination baseline after standard-of-care therapy. CDR3 length equals 15 residues. Germline V gene sequence: CDR1 SGHRS, CDR2 YFSETQ. Losses at the gene ends were 3 bases for V and 7 bases for J; bases not matched to a gene: 7. Libraries were prepared by immunoSEQ multiplex PCR; TCRdb keeps only in-frame clonotypes and omits some of them. The sample has around 60,000 clones, 75% to 95% seen once; the top ten hold about 2.7%.

The source of this sequence is a man in his fifties or sixties with glioma. The specimen was PBMCs, collected from a glioma patient treated with radiotherapy, temozolomide or both. The J gene is TRBJ1-4, the V gene TRBV5-1; 9 bases align to TRBD1. The CDR3 nucleotides are TGCGCCAGCAGCTGGAGGACAGGGGAGGGTGAAAAACTGTTTTTT. Translating gives CASSWRTGEGEKLFF.